What follows are 31 T cell receptor beta chains derived from one specimen sequenced in a study of blood T cells in healthy people across ages. Alongside a J-beta primer mix, a sample-barcoded 5' primer served in a second PCR lasting 7 to 11 cycles. TCRdb reprocessed the 5' RACE reads with MiXCR, giving one entry per CDR3 protein. Of 650,000 or so distinct CDR3 sequences in the sample, 45% to 60% were seen once. The material sequenced was blood. The receptor source for this set is a woman aged 80 or older in good health.

This chain uses TRBV20-1 with TRBJ1-2; 10 nucleotides align to TRBD1. Germline CDR1 DFQATT, CDR2 SNEGSKA (reference sequence). The CDR3 runs 15 residues. V lost 2 bases to trimming and J lost 4 bases; unmatched junction nucleotides: 7. This chain's CDR3 is CSARPGTGESYGYTF. The CDR3 nucleotides read TGCAGTGCTAGACCCGGGACAGGGGAATCCTATGGCTACACCTTC.

This clonotype was seen ten or more times. This chain uses TRBV6-1 with TRBJ2-5; 8 nucleotides line up with TRBD2. V gave up 7 bases and J gave up 3 bases; unmatched junction bases: 4. This CDR3 has 13 residues. Looked up from germline, CDR1 is MNHNS and CDR2 is SASEGT. The CDR3 DNA sequence: TGTGCCAGCACCACTAGCGGTAAAGAGACCCAGTACTTC. The encoded protein is CASTTSGKETQYF.

This clonotype was seen a few times. This chain joins TRBV3-1 and TRBJ2-7; TRBD1 or TRBD2 may be the D gene (5 bases each). The CDR3 has 14 amino acids. Germline V gene data show CDR1 as LGHDT and CDR2 as YNNKEL (reference sequence). The germline V and J ends were trimmed by 3 bases and 1 base, with 10 bases remaining between them. This CDR3 is CASSHSGRSYEQYF. The CDR3 nucleotides read TGTGCCAGCAGCCACTCAGGGAGATCCTACGAGCAGTACTTC.

The chain joins TRBV20-1 to TRBJ2-3, with 8 bases lining up with TRBD2. CDR1 DFQATT and CDR2 SNEGSKA come from the germline V gene (reference sequence). This CDR3 has 15 amino acids. J gave up 2 bases and V 1 base, and 5 bases lay outside the gene matches. The CDR3 here is CSARVAGGYTDTQYF. The CDR3 DNA is TGCAGTGCTAGAGTCGCGGGGGGTTACACAGATACGCAGTATTTT.

The chain recombines TRBV18 with TRBJ2-3; D possibly corresponds to TRBD1 (6 bases). CDR3 length: 15 residues. Per germline, CDR1 KGHSH and CDR2 LQKENI. V shed 3 bases and J shed 0 bases, with 10 bases lying between them. The CDR3 nucleotides read TGTGCCAGCTCACCCCGAACAGGGAGCACAGATACGCAGTATTTT. This codes for CASSPRTGSTDTQYF.

The V gene is TRBV6-6, the J gene TRBJ2-2; 7 bases map to TRBD1. Germline CDR1 reads MNHNY; CDR2 reads SVGAGI (reference sequence). V lost 6 bases and J lost 2; bases outside the gene matches: 9. This CDR3 comprises 16 residues. The DNA for the CDR3 is TGTGCCAGCAGCCCGAACAGGGGAAAAAACACCGGGGAGCTGTTTTTT. It codes for CASSPNRGKNTGELFF.

Ten or more counts support this clonotype. Here the CDR3 DNA reads TGTGCCAGCAGCTTAGCCTTAAGGAAACAAGAGACCCAGTACTTC. Residues: CASSLALRKQETQYF. This rearrangement joins TRBV7-9 to TRBJ2-5, with unresolved D. This CDR3 contains 15 residues. Germline values: CDR1 SEHNR, CDR2 FQNEAQ (reference sequence). Trimming cost V 0 bases and J 2 bases, with 10 bases left between them. Based on the CDR3 plus reference TRBV7-9 and TRBJ2-5, the full variable domain is DTGVSQNPRHKITKRGQNVTFRCDPISEHNRLYWYRQTLGQGPEFLTYFQNEAQLEKSRLLSDRFSAERPKGSFSTLEIQRTEQGDSAMYLCASSLALRKQETQYFGPGTRLLVL.

This clonotype was observed many times. The chain joins TRBV7-2 to TRBJ1-5; 7 bases fit TRBD1. Germline CDR1 and CDR2: SGHTA and FQGNSA. The CDR3 is made up of 13 amino acids. The V segment lost 5 bases and the J segment 6 bases; nucleotides outside the gene matches: 4. The CDR3 DNA is TGTGCCAGCAGCCTAAACAGGGGTCAGCCCCAGCATTTT. Protein: CASSLNRGQPQHF.

The V gene is TRBV6-5, the J gene TRBJ2-1; 10 bases are a match to TRBD1. CDR3 length equals 15 residues. The J segment lost 6 bases and the V segment lost 2 bases, leaving 4 bases of the junction unmatched. Looked up from germline, CDR1 is MNHEY and CDR2 is SVGAGI. This chain's CDR3 is CASSYGTGVGNEQFF. For the CDR3, the DNA is TGTGCCAGCAGTTACGGGACAGGGGTAGGCAATGAGCAGTTCTTC.

The J gene is TRBJ2-1, the V gene TRBV25-1, with unresolved D. Germline CDR1 and CDR2: MGHDK and SYGVNS. V lost 4 bases to trimming and J lost 6 bases, with 13 bases between them. The CDR3 runs 14 residues. The chain's CDR3 is CASSAPGPLNEQFF. The CDR3 nucleotides read TGTGCCAGCAGTGCCCCTGGGCCCCTCAATGAGCAGTTCTTC.

This clonotype has only a few counts. The V and J genes are TRBV9 and TRBJ1-6; D is unresolved. Trimming pared 3 bases from V and 7 bases from J, leaving 23 bases between. The length of the CDR3 is 18 residues. Per germline, CDR1 SGDLS and CDR2 YYNGEE. In DNA form, the CDR3 reads TGTGCCAGCAGCGGCGGATCGTCGGGGAAGAGAGAAAATTCACCCCTCCACTTT. Protein: CASSGGSSGKRENSPLHF.

The rearrangement joins TRBV24-1 to TRBJ2-1; 10 positions match TRBD1. This CDR3 has 17 amino acids. Germline V gene lookup returns CDR1 KGHDR and CDR2 SFDVKD. V gave up 3 bases and J gave up 5 bases; unmatched junction bases: 9. CDR3 in amino acids: CATSDGTGEWRDNEQFF. The CDR3 nucleotides read TGTGCCACCAGTGATGGGACAGGGGAATGGAGGGACAATGAGCAGTTCTTC.

CDR3 nucleotide sequence: TGCGCCAGCAGCGGGACCGGGAGCGCCTACGAGCAGTACTTC. This codes for CASSGTGSAYEQYF. The rearrangement links TRBV5-1 to TRBJ2-7, with D perhaps TRBD2 (6 bases). CDR1 and CDR2 from the germline V gene are SGHRS and YFSETQ. Trimming removed 4 bases from V and 2 bases from J, with 13 bases in between. The CDR3 extends over 14 amino acids.

This chain uses TRBV7-9 with TRBJ2-5, with D perhaps matching TRBD2 (6 bases). The CDR3 is 15 amino acids. The V gene lost 1 base and the J gene lost 11 bases, with 20 bases spanning the gap. Germline CDR1 is SEHNR and CDR2 is FQNEAQ (reference sequence). The CDR3 nucleotides are TGTGCCAGCAGCTTAGTTGTTGGGGCTTCGGGGGAGCAGTACTTC. It encodes CASSLVVGASGEQYF.

Worth noting for this clonotype: A much more abundant neighbour one base away suggests this may be a read error. The chain carries TRBV29-1 and TRBJ2-1, with TRBD2 as a possible D gene (7 bases). Germline CDR1 is SQVTM and CDR2 is ANQGSEA. The CDR3 totals 12 residues. The germline V and J ends were trimmed by 4 bases and 7 bases, with 11 bases remaining between them. DNA of the CDR3: TGCAGCGTTGGCAGGGGAGGGAATGAGCAGTTCTTC. Translation: CSVGRGGNEQFF.

This clonotype was picked up a small number of times. The chain recombines TRBV2 with TRBJ2-7; 7 bases line up with TRBD2. The length of the CDR3 is 14 residues. In germline, CDR1 is SNHLY, CDR2 FYNNEI. V gave up 6 bases and J gave up 6 bases; unmatched junction bases: 11. The CDR3 DNA follows: TGTGCCAGCAGCGAGCGGGACTTAGCTAGCGAGCAGTACTTC. As protein: CASSERDLASEQYF.

The V gene is TRBV5-1, the J gene TRBJ2-2, with TRBD2 as a possible D gene (5 bases). V gave up 3 bases and J gave up 6 bases, with 9 bases separating them. Germline values: CDR1 SGHRS, CDR2 YFSETQ. The CDR3 sequence is 13 residues long. CDR3 residues: CASSWTRAGELFF. The CDR3 nucleotides read TGCGCCAGCAGCTGGACTCGGGCCGGGGAGCTGTTTTTT. Full variable domain (missing parts from reference TRBV5-1 and TRBJ2-2): KAGVTQTPRYLIKTRGQQVTLSCSPISGHRSVSWYQQTPGQGLQFLFEYFSETQRNKGNFPGRFSGRQFSNSRSEMNVSTLELGDSALYLCASSWTRAGELFFGEGSRLTVL.

This chain uses TRBV5-1 with TRBJ2-2; the match to TRBD1 covers 7 bases. Per germline, CDR1 SGHRS and CDR2 YFSETQ. There are 17 residues in the CDR3. The ends lost 2 bases at V and 6 bases at J; junction bases unmatched: 13. As DNA, the CDR3 is TGCGCCAGCAGCTTACTCACCGGGACAGTGGGACCCGGGGAGCTGTTTTTT. Its translation is CASSLLTGTVGPGELFF.

This clonotype was seen many times. This rearrangement joins TRBV28 to TRBJ1-5; D not resolved. V was trimmed by 3 bases and J by 7 bases, leaving 13 bases between them. The germline V gene has CDR1 MDHEN and CDR2 SYDVKM. CDR3 length: 14 amino acids. CDR3 region: CASSLEVGWQPQHF. CDR3 bases: TGTGCCAGCAGTTTGGAAGTAGGCTGGCAGCCCCAGCATTTT. Combining the CDR3 with reference TRBV28 and TRBJ1-5 gives the whole variable domain DVKVTQSSRYLVKRTGEKVFLECVQDMDHENMFWYRQDPGLGLRLIYFSYDVKMKEKGDIPEGYSVSREKKERFSLILESASTNQTSMYLCASSLEVGWQPQHFGDGTRLSIL.

This clonotype appeared a few times. The V and J genes are TRBV7-8 and TRBJ1-1, with D tentatively TRBD1 (5 bases). The CDR3 consists of 16 residues. The germline V gene has CDR1 SGHVS and CDR2 FQNEAQ. The ends were cut back, 2 bases at V and 0 bases at J, with 13 bases in the middle. Here the CDR3 reads CASSLHGGRMNTEAFF. For the CDR3, the DNA is TGTGCCAGCAGCTTACACGGGGGACGCATGAACACTGAAGCTTTCTTT.

V and J are TRBV10-3 and TRBJ2-3; 8 positions agree with TRBD2. V was clipped by 6 bases and J by 5 bases; unmatched bases: 13. This CDR3 has 16 residues. The germline V gene encodes CDR1 ENHRY and CDR2 SYGVKD. In nucleotides, the CDR3 is TGTGCCATCAGCGGGACCGGCGGACTAGCTGTAGATACGCAGTATTTT. Residues: CAISGTGGLAVDTQYF.

The V and J genes are TRBV7-9 and TRBJ2-1; 13 bases align to TRBD2. Losses at the gene ends were 5 bases for V and 7 bases for J; bases not matched to a gene: 8. Germline V CDR1 and CDR2: SEHNR, FQNEAQ (reference sequence). The CDR3 is 16 residues long. The CDR3 DNA is TGTGCCAGCAGCCCCAGGGGGACTAGCGGGGTGAATGAGCAGTTCTTC. Translation gives CASSPRGTSGVNEQFF.

The V and J genes are TRBV29-1 and TRBJ1-4; D gene uncertain. The V end was cut by 7 bases, the J end by 7 bases, with 16 bases between. This CDR3 has 13 amino acids. In germline, CDR1 is SQVTM, CDR2 ANQGSEA. Written as DNA, the CDR3 is TGCAGCGGATGTCCCCTGGGTGTTGAAAAACTGTTTTTT. Amino acids: CSGCPLGVEKLFF.

This clonotype has just one count. The gene calls are TRBV18 and TRBJ1-5, with no clear D. Germline V gene lookup returns CDR1 KGHSH and CDR2 LQKENI. V lost 3 bases, J lost 4 bases, and 13 bases lay in between. CDR3 length equals 15 residues. CDR3 in amino acids: CASSPGTVNNQPQHF. CDR3 nucleotide sequence: TGTGCCAGCTCACCTGGTACAGTGAATAATCAGCCCCAGCATTTT. Using reference TRBV18 and TRBJ1-5 for the parts outside the CDR3, the full variable domain is NAGVMQNPRHLVRRRGQEARLRCSPMKGHSHVYWYRQLPEEGLKFMVYLQKENIIDESGMPKERFSAEFPKEGPSILRIQQVVRGDSAAYFCASSPGTVNNQPQHFGDGTRLSIL.

The rearrangement links TRBV20-1 to TRBJ2-7, with 8 bases that match TRBD2. V was clipped by 1 base and J by 6 bases; unmatched bases: 5. Germline loops: CDR1 DFQATT, CDR2 SNEGSKA (reference sequence). This CDR3 spans 13 amino acids. DNA of the CDR3: TGCAGTGCTAGAGGAGCGGGAGTTGGCGAGCAGTACTTC. It yields the protein CSARGAGVGEQYF.

Note on this clonotype: A much bigger clone sits one base away, suggesting this may be a read error. The CDR3 nucleotides read TGCAGTGCTAGTTCCAGCGGACTAGCGGCCTTCTACAATGAGCAGTACTTC. Its translation is CSASSSGLAAFYNEQYF. The rearrangement links TRBV20-1 to TRBJ2-1; the match to TRBD2 covers 10 bases. The J call may be incorrect, as the DNA end agrees better with TRBJ2-7. This CDR3 spans 17 amino acids. CDR1 DFQATT and CDR2 SNEGSKA come from the germline V gene (reference sequence).

V and J are TRBV27 and TRBJ2-1; 9 bases agree with TRBD2. The length of the CDR3 is 16 residues. Germline CDR1 is MNHEY and CDR2 is SMNVEV (reference sequence). With 6 bases clipped from V and 2 bases from J, the junction kept 8 bases outside the gene matches. The CDR3 DNA reads TGTGCCAGCAGAAAATTAGCGGGAGAGGCCTACAATGAGCAGTTCTTC. It translates to CASRKLAGEAYNEQFF.

The J gene is TRBJ2-1, the V gene TRBV18, with D possibly matching TRBD2 (6 bases). The CDR3 loop spans 17 amino acids. Trimming took 3 bases from V and 0 from J, leaving 15 bases between them. CDR1 is KGHSH, CDR2 LQKENI, per germline. CDR3 region: CASSPPMTRSSYNEQFF. The CDR3 DNA reads as TGTGCCAGCTCACCCCCAATGACTAGGAGCTCCTACAATGAGCAGTTCTTC.

This clonotype occurred many times. The chain couples TRBV7-2 to TRBJ2-1; 9 bases line up with TRBD1. The V gene end was trimmed by 2 bases and the J gene end by 7 bases; junction bases not matched to a gene: 12. The CDR3 loop spans 17 amino acids. The germline CDR1 and CDR2 sequences are SGHTA and FQGNSA. The CDR3 DNA is TGTGCCAGCAGCTTAACCACCGGGACAGGGTGGGGTAATGAGCAGTTCTTC. Residues: CASSLTTGTGWGNEQFF.

The chain is built from TRBV7-2 and TRBJ2-2; 9 nucleotides align to TRBD1. Germline V gene lookup returns CDR1 SGHTA and CDR2 FQGNSA. The CDR3 runs 18 residues. With 4 bases clipped from V and 4 bases from J, the junction kept 13 bases outside the gene matches. Written as DNA, the CDR3 is TGTGCCAGCAGCTCGCAACGCACGTACAGGGGGCTCACCGGGGAGCTGTTTTTT. Translating it yields CASSSQRTYRGLTGELFF.

The rearrangement uses TRBV20-1 and TRBJ2-1; a possible D gene is TRBD2 (6 bases). Germline-derived CDR1 and CDR2 are DFQATT and SNEGSKA (reference sequence). V was clipped by 2 bases and J by 8 bases, with 19 bases between them. The CDR3 totals 15 residues. Here the CDR3 reads CSARRRSSVLYEQFF. The CDR3 DNA sequence: TGCAGTGCTAGAAGAAGGTCTAGCGTCCTTTATGAGCAGTTCTTC.